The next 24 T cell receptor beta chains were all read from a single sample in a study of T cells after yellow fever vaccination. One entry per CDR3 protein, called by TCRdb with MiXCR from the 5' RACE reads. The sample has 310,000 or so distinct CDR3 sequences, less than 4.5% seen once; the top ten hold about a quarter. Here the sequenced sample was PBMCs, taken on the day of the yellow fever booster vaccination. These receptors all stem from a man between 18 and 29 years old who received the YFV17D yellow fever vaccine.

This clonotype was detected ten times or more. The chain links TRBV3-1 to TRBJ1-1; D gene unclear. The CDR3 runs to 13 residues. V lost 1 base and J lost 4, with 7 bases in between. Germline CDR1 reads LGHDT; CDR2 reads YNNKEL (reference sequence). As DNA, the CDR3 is TGTGCCAGCAGCCAAGTCGGGTCCACTGAAGCTTTCTTT. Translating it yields CASSQVGSTEAFF.

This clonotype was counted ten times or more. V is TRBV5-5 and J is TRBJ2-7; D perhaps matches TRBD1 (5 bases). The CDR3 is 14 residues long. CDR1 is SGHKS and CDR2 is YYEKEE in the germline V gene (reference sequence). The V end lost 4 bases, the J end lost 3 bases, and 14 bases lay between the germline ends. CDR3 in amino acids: CASSGYPTDYEQYF. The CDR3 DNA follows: TGTGCCAGCAGCGGGTACCCGACAGACTACGAGCAGTACTTC.

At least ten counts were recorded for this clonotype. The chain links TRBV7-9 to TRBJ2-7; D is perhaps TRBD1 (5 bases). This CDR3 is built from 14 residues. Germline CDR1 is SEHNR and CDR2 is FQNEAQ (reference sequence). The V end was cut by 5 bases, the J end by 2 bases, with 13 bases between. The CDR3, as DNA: TGTGCCAGCAGCCCCCGGACACAACCCTACGAGCAGTACTTC. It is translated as CASSPRTQPYEQYF.

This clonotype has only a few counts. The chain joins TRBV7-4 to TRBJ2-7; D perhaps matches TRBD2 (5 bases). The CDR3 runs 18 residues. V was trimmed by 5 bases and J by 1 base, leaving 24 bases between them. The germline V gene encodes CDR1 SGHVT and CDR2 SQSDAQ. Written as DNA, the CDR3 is TGTGCCAGCAGCCTTGCACGCCTTGGTGAGGGAGCGTCCTACGAGCAGTACGTC. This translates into CASSLARLGEGASYEQYV.

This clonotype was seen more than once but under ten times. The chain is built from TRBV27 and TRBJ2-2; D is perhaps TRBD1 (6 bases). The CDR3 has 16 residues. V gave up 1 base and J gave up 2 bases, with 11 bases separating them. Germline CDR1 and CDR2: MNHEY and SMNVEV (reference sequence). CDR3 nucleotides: TGTGCCAGCAGTTTATTCAGGGGAGCTAACACCGGGGAGCTGTTTTTT. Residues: CASSLFRGANTGELFF.

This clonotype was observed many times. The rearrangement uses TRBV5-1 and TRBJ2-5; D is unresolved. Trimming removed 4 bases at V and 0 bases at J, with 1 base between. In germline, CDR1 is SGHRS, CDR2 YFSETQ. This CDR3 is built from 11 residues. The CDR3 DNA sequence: TGCGCCAGCAGCAACCAAGAGACCCAGTACTTC. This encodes CASSNQETQYF. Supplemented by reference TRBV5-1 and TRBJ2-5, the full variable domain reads KAGVTQTPRYLIKTRGQQVTLSCSPISGHRSVSWYQQTPGQGLQFLFEYFSETQRNKGNFPGRFSGRQFSNSRSEMNVSTLELGDSALYLCASSNQETQYFGPGTRLLVL.

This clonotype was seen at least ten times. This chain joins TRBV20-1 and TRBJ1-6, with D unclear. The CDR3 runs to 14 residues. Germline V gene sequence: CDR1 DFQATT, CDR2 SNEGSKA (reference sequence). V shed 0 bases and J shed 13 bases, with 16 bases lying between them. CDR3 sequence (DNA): TGCAGTGCTAGAGATTGGGGATTCCCGGGCCCCCTCCACTTT. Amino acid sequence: CSARDWGFPGPLHF.

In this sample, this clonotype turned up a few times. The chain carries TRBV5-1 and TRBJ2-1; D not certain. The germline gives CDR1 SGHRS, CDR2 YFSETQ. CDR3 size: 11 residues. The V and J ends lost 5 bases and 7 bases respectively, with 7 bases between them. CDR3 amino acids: CASRHSNEQFF. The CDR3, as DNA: TGCGCCAGCAGACACAGTAATGAGCAGTTCTTC.

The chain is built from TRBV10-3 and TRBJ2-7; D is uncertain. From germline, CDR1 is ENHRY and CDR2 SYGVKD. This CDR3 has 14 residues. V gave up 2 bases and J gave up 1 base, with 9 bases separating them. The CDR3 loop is CAISEPGSSYEQYF. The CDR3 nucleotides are TGTGCCATCAGTGAGCCCGGGTCTTCCTACGAGCAGTACTTC.

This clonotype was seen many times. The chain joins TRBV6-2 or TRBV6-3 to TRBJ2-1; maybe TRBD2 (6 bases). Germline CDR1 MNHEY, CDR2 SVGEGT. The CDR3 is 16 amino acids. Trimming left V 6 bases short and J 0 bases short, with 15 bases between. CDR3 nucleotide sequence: TGTGCCAGCAGGATGCCCGGGGGTCCCTCCTACAATGAGCAGTTCTTC. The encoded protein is CASRMPGGPSYNEQFF.

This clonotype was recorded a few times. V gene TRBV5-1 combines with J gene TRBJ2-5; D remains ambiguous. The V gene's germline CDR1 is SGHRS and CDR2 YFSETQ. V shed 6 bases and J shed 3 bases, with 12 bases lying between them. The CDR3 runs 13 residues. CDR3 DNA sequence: TGCGCCAGCACGCCAGTCCCCGAAGAGACCCAGTACTTC. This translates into CASTPVPEETQYF.

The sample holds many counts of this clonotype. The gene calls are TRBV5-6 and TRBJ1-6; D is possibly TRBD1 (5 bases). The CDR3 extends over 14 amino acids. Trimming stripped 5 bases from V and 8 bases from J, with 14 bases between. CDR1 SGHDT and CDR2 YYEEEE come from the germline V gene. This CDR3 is CASSFGRVDSPLHF. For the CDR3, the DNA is TGTGCCAGCAGTTTTGGCAGGGTCGATTCACCCCTCCACTTT.

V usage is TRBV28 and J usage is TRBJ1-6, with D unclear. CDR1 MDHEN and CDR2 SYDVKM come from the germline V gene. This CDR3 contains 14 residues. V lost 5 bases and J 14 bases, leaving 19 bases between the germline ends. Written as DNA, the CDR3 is TGTGCCAGCAGTACGGATGGAGTAGTGCTAACCCTCCACTTT. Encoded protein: CASSTDGVVLTLHF.

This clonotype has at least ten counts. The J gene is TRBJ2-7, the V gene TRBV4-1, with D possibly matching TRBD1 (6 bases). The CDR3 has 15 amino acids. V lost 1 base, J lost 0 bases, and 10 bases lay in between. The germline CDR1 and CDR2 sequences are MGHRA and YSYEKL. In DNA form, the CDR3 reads TGCGCCAGCAGCCAAGTTACAGGGTCCTCCTACGAGCAGTACTTC. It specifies CASSQVTGSSYEQYF.

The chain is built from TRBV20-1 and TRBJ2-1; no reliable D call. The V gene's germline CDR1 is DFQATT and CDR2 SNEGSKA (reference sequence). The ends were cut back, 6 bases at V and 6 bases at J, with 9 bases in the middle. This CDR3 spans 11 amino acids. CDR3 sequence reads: CSAASGNEQFF. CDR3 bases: TGCAGTGCCGCCTCTGGCAATGAGCAGTTCTTC.

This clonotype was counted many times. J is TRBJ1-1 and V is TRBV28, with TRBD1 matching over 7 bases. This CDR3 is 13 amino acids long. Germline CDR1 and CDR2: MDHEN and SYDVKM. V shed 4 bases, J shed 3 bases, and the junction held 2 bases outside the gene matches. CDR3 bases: TGTGCCAGCAGTTCGACAGGGTACACTGAAGCTTTCTTT. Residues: CASSSTGYTEAFF.

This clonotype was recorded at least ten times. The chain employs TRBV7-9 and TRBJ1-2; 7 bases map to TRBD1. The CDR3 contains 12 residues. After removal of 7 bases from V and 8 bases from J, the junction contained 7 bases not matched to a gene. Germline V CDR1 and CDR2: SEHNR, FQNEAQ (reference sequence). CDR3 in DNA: TGTGCCAGCATGACAGGGCCCATGGGCTACACCTTC. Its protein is CASMTGPMGYTF. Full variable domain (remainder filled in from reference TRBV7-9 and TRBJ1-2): DTGVSQNPRHKITKRGQNVTFRCDPISEHNRLYWYRQTLGQGPEFLTYFQNEAQLEKSRLLSDRFSAERPKGSFSTLEIQRTEQGDSAMYLCASMTGPMGYTFGSGTRLTVV.

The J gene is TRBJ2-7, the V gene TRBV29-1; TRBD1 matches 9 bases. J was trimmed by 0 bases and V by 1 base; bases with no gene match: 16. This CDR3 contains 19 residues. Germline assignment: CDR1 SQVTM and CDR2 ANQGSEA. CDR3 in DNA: TGCAGCGTTGAAGCGTGGACAGGGGAAATTAGCTTTAACTCCTACGAGCAGTACTTC. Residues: CSVEAWTGEISFNSYEQYF.

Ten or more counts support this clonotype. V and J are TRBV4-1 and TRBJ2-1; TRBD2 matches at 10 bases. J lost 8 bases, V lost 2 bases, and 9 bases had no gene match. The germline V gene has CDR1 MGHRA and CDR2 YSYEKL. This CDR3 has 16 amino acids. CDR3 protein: CASSQPAGGLLDEQFF. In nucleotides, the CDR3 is TGCGCCAGCAGCCAACCAGCGGGGGGGCTCTTGGATGAGCAGTTCTTC.

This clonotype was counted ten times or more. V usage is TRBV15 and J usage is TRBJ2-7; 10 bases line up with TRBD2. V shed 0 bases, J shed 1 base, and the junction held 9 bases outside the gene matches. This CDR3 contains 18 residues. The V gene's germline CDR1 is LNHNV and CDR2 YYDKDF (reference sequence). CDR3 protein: CATSRDRASGGPSYEQYV. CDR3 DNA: TGTGCCACCAGCAGAGATCGGGCTAGCGGGGGCCCATCCTACGAGCAGTACGTC.

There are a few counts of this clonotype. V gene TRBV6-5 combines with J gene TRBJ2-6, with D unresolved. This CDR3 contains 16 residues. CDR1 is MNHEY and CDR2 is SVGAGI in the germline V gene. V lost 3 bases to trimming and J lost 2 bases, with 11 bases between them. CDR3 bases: TGTGCCAGCAGTTATCGGACGTTGGCTGGGGCCAACGTCCTGACTTTC. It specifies CASSYRTLAGANVLTF.

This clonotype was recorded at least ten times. CDR3 in amino acids: CASSFYDEASPLHF. The CDR3 DNA reads TGTGCCAGCAGCTTCTACGACGAAGCTTCACCCCTCCACTTT. This rearrangement joins TRBV7-2 to TRBJ1-6; D gene unclear. CDR3 length: 14 amino acids. V lost 3 bases to trimming and J lost 9 bases, with 12 bases between them. The germline V gene encodes CDR1 SGHTA and CDR2 FQGNSA.

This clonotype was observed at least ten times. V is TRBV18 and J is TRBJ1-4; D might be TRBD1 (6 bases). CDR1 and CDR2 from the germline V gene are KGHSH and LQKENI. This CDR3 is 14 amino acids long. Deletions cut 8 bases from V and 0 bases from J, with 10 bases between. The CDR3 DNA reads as TGTGCCAGCCGCGGACAGTCAACTAATGAAAAACTGTTTTTT. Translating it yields CASRGQSTNEKLFF.

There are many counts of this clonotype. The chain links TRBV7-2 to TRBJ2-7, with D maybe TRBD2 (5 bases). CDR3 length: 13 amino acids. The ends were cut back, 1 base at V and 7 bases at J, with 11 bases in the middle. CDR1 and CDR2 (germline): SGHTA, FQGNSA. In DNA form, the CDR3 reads TGTGCCAGCAGCTTAGGGCCCCCGGGGGAGCAGTACGTC. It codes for CASSLGPPGEQYV.